This TCR beta chain was retrieved from a study of shared clonotypes between healthy human individuals. The CDR3 has 15 amino acids. The V end lost 1 base, the J end lost 2 bases, and 10 bases lay between the germline ends. Germline V gene sequence: CDR1 SGHTS, CDR2 YDEGEE. Assay: immunoSEQ multiplex PCR; the TCRdb copy retains only in-frame clones and omits some. This table holds hundreds of thousands of clones, approximately 95% found once. The sequenced material came from naive CD4+ T cells sorted from blood. Subset: CD45RA+ positively selected. The TCR was taken from a woman in her thirties in good health. The chain couples TRBV5-8 to TRBJ2-1; D uncertain. DNA for the CDR3: TGTGCCAGCAGCTTGAAAGGGCAAACCTACAATGAGCAGTTCTTC. This sequence encodes CASSLKGQTYNEQFF.